This entry is about one T cell receptor (beta chain). This CDR3 region has 14 residues. V was shortened by 4 bases and J by 1 base, with 10 bases between the two germline ends. From germline, CDR1 is SGHRS and CDR2 YFSETQ. This record comes from a study of long-term antiretroviral therapy in people with HIV. The assay, immunoSEQ v3.0, was run at survey level. Here immunoSEQ multiplex PCR was the method, and the copy in TCRdb shows in-frame clones only, minus some. The sample consists of roughly 32,000 clones, over 75% of them appearing once. The clonotype was recovered from a man aged 18 to 29 with HIV. The chain joins TRBV5-1 to TRBJ2-3; D gene uncertain. Sequencing used unsorted PBMCs, obtained about 3.4 years after starting antiretroviral therapy. The DNA of the CDR3 is TGCGCCAGCAGCAGTCACAAAGGCACAGATACGCAGTATTTT. This gives the protein CASSSHKGTDTQYF.